The 21 T cell receptor beta chains reported below all come from one sample, sequenced in a study of shared clonotypes between healthy human individuals (dated by TCRdb to 2020 to 2022). Library creation used the immunoSEQ multiplex PCR assay. Entries here come from immuneACCESS through TCRdb and include only in-frame sequences with V and J called. Some clones fail to appear in such tables; in the studies checked, an unresolved V gene covers under half of the shortfall, and the cause of the remainder is unknown. Within this sample are approximately 650,000 clones, with roughly 95% of them counted one time only. The ten largest account for less than 0.13% of the sample. CD8 naive samples were CD45RO-negative cells positively selected for CCR7, giving a CD45RA+CCR7+ population that excluded TemRA cells. The sequencing sample was made of naive CD8+ T cells sorted from blood. The sample's cell subset or site label, in plain terms: CD45RA+CCR7+. The receptors originated from a woman between 25 and 40 years old in good health.

V is TRBV6-5 and J is TRBJ2-2, with no clear D. Germline CDR1 is MNHEY and CDR2 is SVGAGI. This CDR3 comprises 14 residues. V dropped 4 bases and J dropped 4 bases, with 10 bases sitting between them. The CDR3 reads CASSLGFTTGELFF. Written as DNA, the CDR3 is TGTGCCAGCAGTTTGGGGTTTACCACCGGGGAGCTGTTTTTT.

The genes are TRBV2 and TRBJ2-1; 12 bases map to TRBD2. V was clipped by 3 bases and J by 0 bases; unmatched bases: 9. The CDR3 loop spans 19 amino acids. Germline assignment: CDR1 SNHLY and CDR2 FYNNEI. Written as DNA, the CDR3 is TGTGCCAGCAGTGAGGTACTAGCGGGAGGTATGAGCTCCTACAATGAGCAGTTCTTC. It is translated as CASSEVLAGGMSSYNEQFF.

The chain employs TRBV4-1 and TRBJ2-7; D is perhaps TRBD1 (5 bases). Germline V gene lookup returns CDR1 MGHRA and CDR2 YSYEKL. CDR3 length equals 13 residues. V lost 0 bases and J 6 bases, leaving 9 bases between the germline ends. CDR3 bases: TGCGCCAGCAGCCAAGAACCAGGGCCCGAGCAGTACTTC. It is translated as CASSQEPGPEQYF.

The V and J genes are TRBV4-1 and TRBJ2-7; D remains unclear. This CDR3 has 16 amino acids. Germline V lookup: CDR1 MGHRA, CDR2 YSYEKL. Trimming took 1 base from V and 5 from J, leaving 18 bases between them. CDR3 sequence: CASSQGPGQIPHEQYF. CDR3 bases: TGCGCCAGCAGCCAAGGCCCGGGCCAGATTCCCCACGAGCAGTACTTC.

The V gene is TRBV28, the J gene TRBJ1-1; D not resolved. The V end lost 3 bases, the J end lost 11 bases, and 10 bases lay between the germline ends. Germline CDR1 MDHEN, CDR2 SYDVKM. The CDR3 has 11 amino acids. The CDR3 protein is CASSFAKVAFF. DNA of the CDR3: TGTGCCAGCAGTTTCGCGAAGGTGGCTTTCTTT.

Turning to this clone: This sample includes further DNA sequences coding for the same CDR3. The rearrangement links TRBV19 to TRBJ1-2; D gene uncertain. Trimming cost V 3 bases and J 4 bases, with 3 bases left between them. This CDR3 has 11 amino acids. In germline, CDR1 is LNHDA, CDR2 SQIVND (reference sequence). The CDR3 protein is CASSIAYGYTF. The CDR3 DNA is TGTGCCAGTAGTATCGCCTATGGCTACACCTTC.

The rearrangement links TRBV5-6 to TRBJ2-3; TRBD2 aligns across 9 bases. This CDR3 is built from 15 residues. V lost 0 bases and J lost 4; bases outside the gene matches: 3. CDR1 SGHDT and CDR2 YYEEEE come from the germline V gene. The CDR3, as DNA: TGTGCCAGCAGCTTGGGAGCGGGAGGCCCAGATACGCAGTATTTT. It translates to CASSLGAGGPDTQYF. Based on the CDR3 plus reference TRBV5-6 and TRBJ2-3, the full variable domain is DAGVTQSPTHLIKTRGQQVTLRCSPKSGHDTVSWYQQALGQGPQFIFQYYEEEERQRGNFPDRFSGHQFPNYSSELNVNALLLGDSALYLCASSLGAGGPDTQYFGPGTRLTVL.

The gene calls are TRBV28 and TRBJ2-7; 7 bases are a match to TRBD1. The germline V gene encodes CDR1 MDHEN and CDR2 SYDVKM. With 4 bases clipped from V and 4 bases from J, the junction kept 10 bases outside the gene matches. The CDR3 is made up of 15 amino acids. The CDR3 DNA follows: TGTGCCAGCAGTTCCCCGACAGGGTCGGGTTACGAGCAGTACTTC. This encodes CASSSPTGSGYEQYF.

V and J are TRBV28 and TRBJ2-2; D gene ambiguous. V lost 1 base and J lost 2, with 14 bases in between. The CDR3 runs to 17 residues. The germline CDR1 and CDR2 sequences are MDHEN and SYDVKM. CDR3 loop: CASSLLAPPRNTGELFF. CDR3 nucleotides: TGTGCCAGCAGTTTATTGGCCCCCCCCCGTAACACCGGGGAGCTGTTTTTT.

The V gene is TRBV11-1, the J gene TRBJ2-3; TRBD2 matches at 7 bases. Trimming cost V 6 bases and J 5 bases; bases outside gene matches: 8. CDR1 is SGHAT and CDR2 is FQDESV in the germline V gene (reference sequence). The CDR3 loop spans 14 amino acids. This CDR3 is CASSPWGGGDTQYF. The CDR3, as DNA: TGTGCCAGCAGTCCCTGGGGGGGAGGAGATACGCAGTATTTT.

This chain connects TRBV19 to TRBJ2-7; 9 bases match TRBD1. CDR1 is LNHDA and CDR2 is SQIVND in the germline V gene (reference sequence). V lost 5 bases and J lost 4; bases outside the gene matches: 9. The CDR3 length is 15 residues. CDR3 residues: CASSPGGQGFYEQYF. DNA for the CDR3: TGTGCCAGTAGTCCCGGGGGACAGGGTTTTTACGAGCAGTACTTC.

The V and J genes are TRBV4-1 and TRBJ2-7, with TRBD1 matching over 8 bases. The CDR3 extends over 15 amino acids. V was pared by 5 bases and J by 3 bases, with 9 bases of the junction left unmatched. Germline-derived CDR1 and CDR2 are MGHRA and YSYEKL. For the CDR3, the DNA is TGCGCCAGCAGCGAACAGGGGACAGGTATCTACGAGCAGTACTTC. This translates into CASSEQGTGIYEQYF.

This chain connects TRBV19 to TRBJ2-1, with TRBD2 matching over 7 bases. V was clipped by 3 bases and J by 6 bases; unmatched bases: 8. CDR3 length: 15 amino acids. In germline, CDR1 is LNHDA, CDR2 SQIVND (reference sequence). The CDR3 is CASSIFAGAGNEQFF. DNA for the CDR3: TGTGCCAGTAGTATTTTTGCGGGAGCGGGCAATGAGCAGTTCTTC.

The V call is TRBV7-9, the J call TRBJ2-7; TRBD1 matches 7 bases. The V gene's germline CDR1 is SEHNR and CDR2 FQNEAQ (reference sequence). The CDR3 is 16 residues long. The ends lost 0 bases at V and 2 bases at J; junction bases unmatched: 7. The CDR3 sequence: CASSLASGDRAYEQYF. CDR3 nucleotide sequence: TGTGCCAGCAGCTTAGCGTCCGGGGACAGAGCCTACGAGCAGTACTTC.

The chain has TRBV6-1 and TRBJ2-1; 9 bases are shared with TRBD1. The CDR3 is 16 residues long. Unmatched junction bases numbered 4, after V lost 1 base and J lost 3 bases. Germline V gene lookup returns CDR1 MNHNS and CDR2 SASEGT. CDR3 sequence (DNA): TGTGCCAGCAGTGAAGAAAGGACAGGGGTCTACAATGAGCAGTTCTTC. It codes for CASSEERTGVYNEQFF.

Details on this clone: This CDR3 is also generated by other DNA sequences in the sample. J is TRBJ1-1 and V is TRBV28; D remains ambiguous. Germline CDR1 and CDR2: MDHEN and SYDVKM. V was clipped by 2 bases and J by 5 bases, with 9 bases between them. This CDR3 comprises 13 residues. This CDR3 reads CASSLLGGTEAFF. Here the CDR3 DNA reads TGTGCCAGCAGTTTACTGGGTGGGACTGAAGCTTTCTTT.

V is TRBV13 and J is TRBJ2-3; D not certain. V lost 4 bases and J 2 bases, leaving 4 bases between the germline ends. Germline CDR1 and CDR2: PRHDT and FYEKMQ (reference sequence). This CDR3 is built from 12 residues. CDR3 DNA sequence: TGTGCCAGCAGCTCTCACACAGATACGCAGTATTTT. Translating it yields CASSSHTDTQYF.

The J gene is TRBJ2-1, the V gene TRBV13; D may be TRBD1 or TRBD2 (5 bases each). The CDR3 is 17 amino acids. V lost 2 bases and J 8 bases, leaving 22 bases between the germline ends. Per the germline V gene, CDR1 is PRHDT and CDR2 is FYEKMQ (reference sequence). CDR3 in amino acids: CASSLFRDLGVKDEQFF. DNA for the CDR3: TGTGCCAGCAGCTTATTCCGAGACTTGGGGGTTAAAGATGAGCAGTTCTTC.

The chain couples TRBV7-9 to TRBJ2-1; D remains unclear. The CDR3 has 11 amino acids. Trimming took off 5 bases at V and 8 bases at J, with 7 bases between the two ends. Per the germline V gene, CDR1 is SEHNR and CDR2 is FQNEAQ (reference sequence). CDR3: CASSALDEQFF. CDR3 bases: TGTGCCAGCAGCGCGCTGGATGAGCAGTTCTTC.

V gene TRBV4-1 combines with J gene TRBJ1-1, with D uncertain. V was clipped by 3 bases and J by 3 bases, with 8 bases between them. Per germline, CDR1 MGHRA and CDR2 YSYEKL. The CDR3 spans 13 residues. The DNA of the CDR3 is TGCGCCAGCAGCCAGCAGCCGGACACTGAAGCTTTCTTT. This codes for CASSQQPDTEAFF.

This chain uses TRBV7-9 with TRBJ2-1, with D maybe TRBD2 (5 bases). The CDR3 covers 16 residues. Trimming stripped 1 base from V and 6 bases from J, with 16 bases between. Germline lookup yields CDR1 SEHNR and CDR2 FQNEAQ (reference sequence). The DNA of the CDR3 is TGTGCCAGCAGCTTAGGCCCCGGGATAGGGCGCAATGAGCAGTTCTTC. Protein product: CASSLGPGIGRNEQFF.